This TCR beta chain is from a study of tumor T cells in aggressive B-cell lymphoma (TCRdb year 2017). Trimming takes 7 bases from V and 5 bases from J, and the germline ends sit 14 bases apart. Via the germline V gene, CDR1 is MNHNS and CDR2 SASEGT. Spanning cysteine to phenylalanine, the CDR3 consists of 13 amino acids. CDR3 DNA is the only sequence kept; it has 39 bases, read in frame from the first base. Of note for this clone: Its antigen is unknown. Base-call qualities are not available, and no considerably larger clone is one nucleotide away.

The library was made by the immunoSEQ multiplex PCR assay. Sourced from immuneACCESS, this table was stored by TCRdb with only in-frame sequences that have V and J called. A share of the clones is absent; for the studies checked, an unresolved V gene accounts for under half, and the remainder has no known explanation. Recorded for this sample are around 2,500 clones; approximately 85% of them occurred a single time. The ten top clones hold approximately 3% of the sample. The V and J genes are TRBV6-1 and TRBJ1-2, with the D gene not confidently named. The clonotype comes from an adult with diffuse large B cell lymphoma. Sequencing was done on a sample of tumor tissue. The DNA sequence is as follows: TGTGCCAGCAAAAGGGAGGTATGGTATGGCTACACCTTC. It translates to CASKREVWYGYTF.